What follows are 24 T cell receptor beta chains derived from one specimen sequenced in a study of cytotoxic CD8 clonotypes in ibrutinib-treated CLL. TCRdb's copy holds only in-frame clones and misses some; the assay was immunoSEQ multiplex PCR. The repertoire consists of approximately 80,000 clones, with about 86% occurring once and the leading ten covering over 5%. The source was PBMCs, collected before ibrutinib treatment. These receptors came from a human donor with chronic lymphocytic leukemia.

The chain joins TRBV7-8 to TRBJ2-7; D remains ambiguous. The V end was cut by 5 bases, the J end by 1 base, with 15 bases between. Germline V gene sequence: CDR1 SGHVS, CDR2 FQNEAQ. The CDR3 is made up of 15 amino acids. The CDR3 DNA reads TGTGCCAGCAGCACAACAAGAGTGGGGTCCTACGAGCAGTACTTC. Residues: CASSTTRVGSYEQYF.

The chain couples TRBV2 to TRBJ2-3; 10 nucleotides match TRBD2. The J segment lost 3 bases and the V segment lost 7 bases, leaving 7 bases of the junction unmatched. This CDR3 has 15 residues. CDR1 and CDR2 from the germline V gene are SNHLY and FYNNEI. The CDR3 sequence is CASIGGLASTDTQYF. The CDR3, as DNA: TGTGCCAGCATAGGGGGACTAGCGAGTACAGATACGCAGTATTTT.

This chain links TRBV7-2 with TRBJ2-3, with D tentatively TRBD1 or TRBD2 (5 bases each). The V gene lost 5 bases and the J gene lost 6 bases, with 18 bases spanning the gap. The CDR3 extends over 15 amino acids. In germline, CDR1 is SGHTA, CDR2 FQGNSA. The CDR3 protein is CASSPIRGFRDTQYF. The CDR3 DNA follows: TGTGCCAGCAGCCCCATCCGGGGCTTTCGGGATACGCAGTATTTT.

The chain carries TRBV5-3 and TRBJ2-3; D is possibly TRBD1 or TRBD2 (5 bases each). TRBV5-3 is annotated as an ORF whose role is uncertain. The ends were cut back, 8 bases at V and 4 bases at J, with 8 bases in the middle. This CDR3 contains 11 residues. The CDR3 DNA reads as TGTGCCAGGAGGGGCGCAGATACGCAGTATTTT. This encodes CARRGADTQYF.

The genes are TRBV14 and TRBJ2-1; D is unresolved. The CDR3 consists of 15 residues. The germline V gene has CDR1 SGHDN and CDR2 FVKESK. V gave up 0 bases and J gave up 7 bases, with 13 bases separating them. Here the CDR3 DNA reads TGTGCCAGCAGCCAAGATGCCGGAGTCCTTAATGAGCAGTTCTTC. Translating gives CASSQDAGVLNEQFF.

CDR3 amino acids: CASSQAILPYEQYF. The CDR3 DNA sequence: TGCGCCAGCAGCCAAGCAATCCTACCCTACGAGCAGTACTTC. J is TRBJ2-7 and V is TRBV4-1; D not resolved. With 1 base removed from V and 2 bases from J, the gap between germline ends came to 9 bases. Per germline, CDR1 MGHRA and CDR2 YSYEKL. The CDR3 is 14 amino acids.

This clone was counted many times. The chain carries TRBV11-3 and TRBJ2-7, with TRBD1 as a possible D gene (5 bases). Germline values: CDR1 SGHNT, CDR2 YENEEA. CDR3 size: 14 residues. Trimming stripped 5 bases from V and 6 bases from J, with 17 bases between. Here the CDR3 reads CASSPPLGLVEQYF. In DNA form, the CDR3 reads TGTGCCAGCAGCCCTCCACTGGGGCTGGTCGAGCAGTACTTC.

The chain is built from TRBV19 and TRBJ2-7, with 7 nucleotides matching TRBD1. The CDR3 sequence is 14 residues long. V lost 9 bases and J lost 5; bases outside the gene matches: 13. Per the germline V gene, CDR1 is LNHDA and CDR2 is SQIVND (reference sequence). The CDR3 DNA reads TGTGCCAGCCGGGACCGGGACAGTCTTCACGAGCAGTACTTC. It codes for CASRDRDSLHEQYF.

This clone showed up just once. V and J are TRBV28 and TRBJ1-3; D is undetermined. Germline V gene sequence: CDR1 MDHEN, CDR2 SYDVKM. This CDR3 has 14 amino acids. V lost 4 bases and J 4 bases, leaving 11 bases between the germline ends. CDR3 sequence: CASSSMSLGNTIYF. DNA of the CDR3: TGTGCCAGCAGTTCTATGTCACTAGGAAACACCATATATTTT.

V usage is TRBV4-1 and J usage is TRBJ2-7; 7 positions agree with TRBD1. This CDR3 has 17 residues. After removal of 0 bases from V and 2 bases from J, the junction contained 10 bases not matched to a gene. The germline V gene has CDR1 MGHRA and CDR2 YSYEKL. The CDR3 region has the DNA TGCGCCAGCAGCCAAGAGTCCAGGGGGTCCAAACCCTACGAGCAGTACTTC. Translation gives CASSQESRGSKPYEQYF.

The rearrangement links TRBV7-8 to TRBJ2-5; no definite D call. This CDR3 has 11 amino acids. V was pared by 7 bases and J by 12 bases, with 15 bases between. Germline CDR1 and CDR2: SGHVS and FQNEAQ. In DNA form, the CDR3 reads TGTGCCAGCACGATTGGGATAAGTAAGTACTTC. Its translation is CASTIGISKYF.

V and J are TRBV18 and TRBJ2-7, with a tentative D call TRBD1 (6 bases). There are 15 residues in the CDR3. V gave up 3 bases and J gave up 1 base, with 13 bases separating them. Looked up from germline, CDR1 is KGHSH and CDR2 is LQKENI. The CDR3 protein is CASSPRQEVSYEQYF. The CDR3 bases are TGTGCCAGCTCACCGCGACAGGAGGTTTCCTACGAGCAGTACTTC.

V usage is TRBV25-1 and J usage is TRBJ2-7; D is unresolved. The germline CDR1 and CDR2 sequences are MGHDK and SYGVNS. V was clipped by 4 bases and J by 5 bases, with 15 bases between them. This CDR3 is 14 amino acids long. The CDR3 sequence is CASSVSGYLDEQYF. The CDR3 nucleotides are TGTGCCAGCAGTGTCTCTGGGTATCTGGACGAGCAGTACTTC.

CDR3 sequence reads: CSVQGINQPQHF. For the CDR3, the DNA is TGCAGCGTTCAGGGGATCAATCAGCCCCAGCATTTT. This chain joins TRBV29-1 and TRBJ1-5; D perhaps matches TRBD1 (6 bases). The CDR3 is 12 amino acids. Trimming left V 5 bases short and J 3 bases short, with 8 bases between. Germline V lookup: CDR1 SQVTM, CDR2 ANQGSEA.

This sequence joins TRBV30 and TRBJ2-3, with D hard to call. Germline V gene lookup returns CDR1 GTSNPN and CDR2 SVGIG (reference sequence). V shed 2 bases and J shed 4 bases, with 10 bases lying between them. The CDR3 contains 13 residues. The CDR3, as DNA: TGTGCCTGGAGTCTAAGTTCGGCAGATACGCAGTATTTT. Amino acid sequence: CAWSLSSADTQYF.

The CDR3: CATSRDLTVLKEKLFF. The CDR3 DNA follows: TGTGCCACCAGCAGAGATCTGACAGTCCTTAAGGAAAAACTGTTTTTT. The chain combines TRBV15 with TRBJ1-4; a weak D match, TRBD1 (5 bases). In germline, CDR1 is LNHNV, CDR2 YYDKDF (reference sequence). The CDR3 has 16 amino acids. V was cut by 0 bases and J by 8 bases, with 16 bases left in between.

The V gene is TRBV28, the J gene TRBJ2-3; 8 bases align to TRBD2. The CDR3 runs to 14 residues. Per germline, CDR1 MDHEN and CDR2 SYDVKM. The V and J ends lost 4 bases and 3 bases, in that order; junction bases with no gene match: 3. The CDR3 loop is CASSSGLATDTQYF. CDR3 in DNA: TGTGCCAGCAGTTCCGGACTAGCAACAGATACGCAGTATTTT.

The rearrangement joins TRBV4-2 to TRBJ2-7, with TRBD1 as a possible D gene (8 bases). The CDR3 consists of 17 residues. CDR1 is LGHNA, CDR2 YNFKEQ, per germline. Trimming removed 3 bases from V and 5 bases from J, with 23 bases in between. The CDR3 DNA sequence: TGTGCCAGCAGCCACCACTCAGGGGGCGGGAGTAGGAACGAGCAGTACTTC. This gives the protein CASSHHSGGGSRNEQYF.

The rearrangement uses TRBV19 and TRBJ2-5; 12 positions agree with TRBD2. CDR3 length: 14 amino acids. The J segment lost 5 bases and the V segment lost 6 bases, leaving 4 bases of the junction unmatched. CDR1 and CDR2 (germline): LNHDA, SQIVND (reference sequence). CDR3 in DNA: TGTGCCAGTAGACTAGCGGGAGGAGGGGAGACCCAGTACTTC. It is translated as CASRLAGGGETQYF.

V is TRBV11-3 and J is TRBJ2-3, with 8 bases lining up with TRBD1. Germline CDR1 is SGHNT and CDR2 is YENEEA. Trimming removed 3 bases from V and 3 bases from J; junction bases left unmatched: 2. CDR3 length: 14 amino acids. The CDR3 protein is CASSLNRGTDTQYF. The DNA for the CDR3 is TGTGCCAGCAGCTTGAACAGGGGGACAGATACGCAGTATTTT. Full variable domain (remainder filled in from reference TRBV11-3 and TRBJ2-3): EAGVVQSPRYKIIEKKQPVAFWCNPISGHNTLYWYLQNLGQGPELLIRYENEEAVDDSQLPKDRFSAERLKGVDSTLKIQPAELGDSAVYLCASSLNRGTDTQYFGPGTRLTVL.

The CDR3 DNA is TGTGCCAGCAGTGACAGAACCAACTCTGGGGCCAACGTCCTGACTTTC. It is translated as CASSDRTNSGANVLTF. The chain combines TRBV6-1 with TRBJ2-6; no firm D call. The CDR3 covers 16 residues. Germline-derived CDR1 and CDR2 are MNHNS and SASEGT. Trimming took off 3 bases at V and 0 bases at J, with 9 bases between the two ends.

The chain joins TRBV6-5 to TRBJ1-2; D is unclear. V shed 5 bases and J shed 0 bases, with 13 bases lying between them. The CDR3 contains 15 residues. Germline V gene lookup returns CDR1 MNHEY and CDR2 SVGAGI. As DNA, the CDR3 is TGTGCCAGCAGTCCCGTTGAGGGAACTAACTATGGCTACACCTTC. Its protein product is CASSPVEGTNYGYTF.

The chain has TRBV14 and TRBJ2-2, with no clear D. Germline V gives CDR1 SGHDN, CDR2 FVKESK. The CDR3 has 19 amino acids. Trimming pared 3 bases from V and 3 bases from J, leaving 23 bases between. In DNA form, the CDR3 reads TGTGCCAGCAGCCATTCTTCGAGGTTGGCTACCTATGACACCGGGGAGCTGTTTTTT. Its protein is CASSHSSRLATYDTGELFF. The entire variable domain, with the rest obtained from reference TRBV14 and TRBJ2-2, is as follows: EAGVTQFPSHSVIEKGQTVTLRCDPISGHDNLYWYRRVMGKEIKFLLHFVKESKQDESGMPNNRFLAERTGGTYSTLKVQPAELEDSGVYFCASSHSSRLATYDTGELFFGEGSRLTVL.

CDR3: CAISAGQRGYTDTQYF. CDR3 coding DNA: TGTGCCATCAGTGCGGGGCAGCGGGGGTACACAGATACGCAGTATTTT. The chain joins TRBV10-3 to TRBJ2-3, with 8 positions matching TRBD2. Germline CDR1 and CDR2: ENHRY and SYGVKD. V dropped 4 bases and J dropped 2; count of bases not matched to a gene: 8. The CDR3 contains 16 residues.